This TCR beta chain was recovered during a study of T cell repertoires in cytomegalovirus infection. TCRdb reanalysed the reads using MiXCR and keeps one entry per CDR3 protein. The repertoire holds hundreds of thousands of distinct CDR3 sequences, with approximately 24% as singletons. V lost 7 bases to trimming and J lost 5 bases, with 12 bases between them. Per the germline V gene, CDR1 is ENHRY and CDR2 is SYGVKD. CDR3 length: 13 residues. The TCR comes from a human donor in good health (CMV status not recorded). Some clones in this sample may be carry-over from other donors' samples. The sequencing input was CD8+ T cells from PBMCs. The chain recombines TRBV10-3 with TRBJ2-1, with D possibly TRBD1 on 6 matching bases. CDR3 region: CAIIRDIDNEQFF. Written as DNA, the CDR3 is TGTGCCATCATCCGGGACATCGACAATGAGCAGTTCTTC.